This T cell receptor beta chain was observed in a study of regulatory T cells in long-lasting Graves disease. Combining iRepertoire HTBI primers with Arm-PCR of CDR3 regions, the authors built TCR beta libraries. Via MiXCR, TCRdb re-called the multiplex PCR reads, giving one row per CDR3 protein. The table lists 540,000 or so distinct CDR3 sequences, approximately 15% of them singletons. This clonotype was seen at least ten times. Its specificity is unknown. The time point was: newly diagnosed GD, antithyroid drugs for less than 3 months. Extracted PBMC RNA gave rise to the TCR library. The CDR3 length is 21 residues. V dropped 4 bases and J dropped 0; count of bases not matched to a gene: 16. Per the germline V gene, CDR1 is SGHTA and CDR2 is FQGNSA. Study results and limitations: Exclusively peripheral blood, rather than thyroid tissue, was studied.

Separately, the same data were catalogued under a study of T cells in Graves' hyperthyroidism and ophthalmopathy.

The sequencing used peripheral blood mononuclear cells (PBMCs), collected at new diagnosis, from a patient treated with antithyroid drugs. The source is a man aged 25-45 years with Graves disease. The chain couples TRBV7-2 to TRBJ2-3, with 13 bases aligning to TRBD2. The chain's CDR3 is CASSSRASGTSGIPSTDTQYF. The CDR3 DNA reads as TGTGCCAGCAGCTCGCGAGCATCCGGGACTAGCGGGATTCCTAGCACAGATACGCAGTATTTT.